This T cell receptor beta chain was recovered during a study of CD8 T cells in ankylosing spondylitis (dated by TCRdb to 2015 to 2018). Study-wide context: The study profiled T cell receptor beta repertoires in healthy donors and ankylosing spondylitis patients to find disease-linked TCR variants. In total, the full study cohort was made up of 100 to 140 healthy donors and some 26 ankylosing spondylitis patients. Peripheral blood was sampled, and synovial fluid was also collected from ankylosing spondylitis patients.

The germline V gene (reference sequence) supplies CDR1 WNHNN and CDR2 SYGVQD. Trimming takes 6 bases off V and 5 bases off J; junction bases not matched to a gene: 4. The CDR3 numbers 15 residues from cysteine through phenylalanine. Just the 45-base CDR3 DNA is kept, in frame starting at base 1. Sequencer: Illumina HiSeq 2500. TCR beta libraries were prepared by quantitative 5'-RACE with molecular barcodes. The authors' analysis ran thus. Disease-linked TCR variants were identified with a new computational method built on a probabilistic model of VDJ rearrangement. Clones were called with MiXCR by TCRdb after fastp trimmed the public reads at Q25, and only in-frame beta chains were retained. Rows are unified per CDR3 protein, each entry keeping the most common DNA and genes. It is TCRdb's table, rather than the study itself, that gives the V and J calls and clone size. The sample table contains under 250,000 distinct CDR3 sequences; only one count was recorded for approximately 11% of them. Less than 8% of the sample is in the top ten clones.

What the research found in general, with its limitations: The disease-linked clones showed a CD8+ phenotype and occurred at relatively low frequencies in peripheral blood. The disease-linked clones were reported as significantly enriched in matched synovial fluid samples from ankylosing spondylitis patients. Some motif variants were previously reported in synovial fluid and blood of reactive arthritis patients, suggesting common disease-initiation mechanisms. Blood from ankylosing spondylitis patients appeared to be characterized by a TCR beta motif composed of eight highly homologous amino acid variants.

A note on this clonotype: It has no known antigen specificity. No much larger clonotype is one base removed from it; base qualities were not supplied.

This receptor chain uses TRBV10-1 and TRBJ1-6, and 10 junction bases match TRBD1. This TCR was sampled from a male donor with ankylosing spondylitis or in good health (not recorded which). The sample comprised blood, either unsorted or a sorted T cell fraction (not recorded which). This receptor has the CDR3 CASSQGQGDNSPLHF. In nucleotides, the sequence is TGCGCCAGCAGCCAAGGACAGGGGGATAATTCACCCCTCCACTTT.